The source of this TCR beta chain is a study of blood T cell repertoires in COVID-19. On the study more broadly: The United States, Italy and Spain were the sources of the acute and convalescent COVID-19 samples.

The CDR3 has 18 amino acids. After removal of 2 bases from V and 5 bases from J, the junction contained 17 bases not matched to a gene. CDR1 and CDR2 (germline): SGHKS, YYEKEE (reference sequence). TCRdb's copy holds only in-frame clones and misses some; the assay was immunoSEQ multiplex PCR. This table has roughly 120,000 clones, around 90% appearing once. This TCR was sampled from a woman aged 55-69 years with COVID-19, enrolled during active disease. This chain uses TRBV5-5 with TRBJ2-5; 8 nucleotides match TRBD1. The specimen sequenced was peripheral blood. CDR3: CASSFRRGQGRILETQYF. The CDR3 DNA reads TGTGCCAGCAGCTTCCGACGCGGACAGGGACGTATCTTGGAGACCCAGTACTTC. The variable domain in full, completed from reference TRBV5-5 and TRBJ2-5, reads DAGVTQSPTHLIKTRGQQVTLRCSPISGHKSVSWYQQVLGQGPQFIFQYYEKEERGRGNFPDRFSARQFPNYSSELNVNALLLGDSALYLCASSFRRGQGRILETQYFGPGTRLLVL.